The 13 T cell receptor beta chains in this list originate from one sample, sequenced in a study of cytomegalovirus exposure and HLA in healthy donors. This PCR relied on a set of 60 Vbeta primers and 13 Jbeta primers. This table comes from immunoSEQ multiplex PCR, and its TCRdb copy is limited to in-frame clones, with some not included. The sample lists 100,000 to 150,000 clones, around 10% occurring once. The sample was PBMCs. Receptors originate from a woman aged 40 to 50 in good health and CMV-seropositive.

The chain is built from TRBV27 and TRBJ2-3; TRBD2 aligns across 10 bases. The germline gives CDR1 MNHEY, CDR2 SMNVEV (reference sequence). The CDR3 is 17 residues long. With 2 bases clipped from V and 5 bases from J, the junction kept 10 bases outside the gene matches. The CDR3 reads CASSLMSLAGGLDTQYF. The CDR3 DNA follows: TGTGCCAGCAGTTTAATGTCGTTAGCGGGGGGTCTAGATACGCAGTATTTT.

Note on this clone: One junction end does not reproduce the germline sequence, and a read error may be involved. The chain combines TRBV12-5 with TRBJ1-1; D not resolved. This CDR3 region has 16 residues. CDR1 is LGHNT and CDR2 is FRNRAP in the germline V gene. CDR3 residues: CASGLVRSIGNTEAFF. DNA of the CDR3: TGTGCTAGTGGTTTGGTACGGTCGATCGGGAACACCGAAGCTTTCTTT.

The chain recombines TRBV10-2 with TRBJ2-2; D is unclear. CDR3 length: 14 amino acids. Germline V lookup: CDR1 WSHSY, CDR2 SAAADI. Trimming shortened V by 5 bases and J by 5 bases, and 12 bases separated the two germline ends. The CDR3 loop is CASSWLEKTGELFF. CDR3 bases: TGCGCCAGCAGTTGGCTAGAGAAAACCGGGGAGCTGTTTTTT.

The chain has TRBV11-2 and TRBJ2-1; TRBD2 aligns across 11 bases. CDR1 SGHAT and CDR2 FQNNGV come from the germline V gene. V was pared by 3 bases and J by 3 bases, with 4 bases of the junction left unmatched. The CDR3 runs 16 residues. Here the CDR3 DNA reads TGTGCCAGCAGCTTTTCTAGCGGGGGGAACTACAATGAGCAGTTCTTC. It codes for CASSFSSGGNYNEQFF. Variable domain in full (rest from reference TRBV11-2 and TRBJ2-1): EAGVAQSPRYKIIEKRQSVAFWCNPISGHATLYWYQQILGQGPKLLIQFQNNGVVDDSQLPKDRFSAERLKGVDSTLKIQPAKLEDSAVYLCASSFSSGGNYNEQFFGPGTRLTVL.

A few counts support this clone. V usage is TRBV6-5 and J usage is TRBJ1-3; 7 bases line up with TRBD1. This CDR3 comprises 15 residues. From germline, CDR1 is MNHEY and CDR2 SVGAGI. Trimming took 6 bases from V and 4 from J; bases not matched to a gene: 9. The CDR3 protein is CASRARDSAGNTIYF. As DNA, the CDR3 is TGTGCCAGCAGGGCCCGGGACAGCGCAGGAAACACCATATATTTT.

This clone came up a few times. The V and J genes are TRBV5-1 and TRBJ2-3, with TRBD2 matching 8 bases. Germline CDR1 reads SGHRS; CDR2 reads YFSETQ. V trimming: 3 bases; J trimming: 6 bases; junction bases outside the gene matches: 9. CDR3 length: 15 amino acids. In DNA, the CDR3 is TGCGCCAGCAGCTCAACCGGGACTAGAGGTGATACGCAGTATTTT. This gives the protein CASSSTGTRGDTQYF.

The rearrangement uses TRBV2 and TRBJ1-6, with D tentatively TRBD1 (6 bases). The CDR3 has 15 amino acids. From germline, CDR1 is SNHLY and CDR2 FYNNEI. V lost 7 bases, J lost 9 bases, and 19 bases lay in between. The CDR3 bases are TGTGCCAGCACTTACAGGGATACTCCAGGTTCACCCCTCCACTTT. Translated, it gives CASTYRDTPGSPLHF.

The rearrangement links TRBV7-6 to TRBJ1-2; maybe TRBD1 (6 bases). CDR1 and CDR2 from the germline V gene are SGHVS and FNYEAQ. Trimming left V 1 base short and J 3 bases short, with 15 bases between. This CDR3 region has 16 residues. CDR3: CASSLVQGPPDYGYTF. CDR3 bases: TGTGCCAGCAGCTTAGTACAGGGACCCCCCGACTATGGCTACACCTTC. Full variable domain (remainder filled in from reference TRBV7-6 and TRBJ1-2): GAGVSQSPRYKVTKRGQDVALRCDPISGHVSLYWYRQALGQGPEFLTYFNYEAQQDKSGLPNDRFSAERPEGSISTLTIQRTEQRDSAMYRCASSLVQGPPDYGYTFGSGTRLTVV.

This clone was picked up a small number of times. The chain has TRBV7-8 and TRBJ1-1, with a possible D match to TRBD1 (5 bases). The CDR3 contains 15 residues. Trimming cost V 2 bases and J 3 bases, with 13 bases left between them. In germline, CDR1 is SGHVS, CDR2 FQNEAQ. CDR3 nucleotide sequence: TGTGCCAGCAGCTTATCTGGGGGAGGGGACACTGAAGCTTTCTTT. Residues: CASSLSGGGDTEAFF.

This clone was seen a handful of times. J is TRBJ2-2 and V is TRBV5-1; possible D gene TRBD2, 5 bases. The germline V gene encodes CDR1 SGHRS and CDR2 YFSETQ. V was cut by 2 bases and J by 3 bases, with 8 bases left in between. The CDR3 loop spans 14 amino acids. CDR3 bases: TGCGCCAGCAGCTTCTCCGGGGACACCGGGGAGCTGTTTTTT. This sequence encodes CASSFSGDTGELFF.

The chain's CDR3 is CASSLSRGEQFF. CDR3 nucleotides: TGTGCCAGCAGTTTATCGCGTGGTGAGCAGTTCTTC. The chain couples TRBV27 to TRBJ2-1; no reliable D call. CDR3 length: 12 amino acids. V lost 0 bases and J 9 bases, leaving 6 bases between the germline ends. CDR1 is MNHEY and CDR2 is SMNVEV in the germline V gene (reference sequence).

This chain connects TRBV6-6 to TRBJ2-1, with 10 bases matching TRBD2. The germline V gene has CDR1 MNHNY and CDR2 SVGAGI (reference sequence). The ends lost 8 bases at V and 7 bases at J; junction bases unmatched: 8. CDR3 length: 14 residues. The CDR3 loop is CASGKAGGDNEQFF. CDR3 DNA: TGTGCCAGCGGCAAAGCGGGGGGGGATAATGAGCAGTTCTTC.

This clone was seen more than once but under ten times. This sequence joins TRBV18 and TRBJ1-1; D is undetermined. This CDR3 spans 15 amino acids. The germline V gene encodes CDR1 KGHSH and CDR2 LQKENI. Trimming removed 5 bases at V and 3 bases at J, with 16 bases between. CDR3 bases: TGTGCCAGCTCAACTAGGAGATCCCAGGACACTGAAGCTTTCTTT. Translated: CASSTRRSQDTEAFF.